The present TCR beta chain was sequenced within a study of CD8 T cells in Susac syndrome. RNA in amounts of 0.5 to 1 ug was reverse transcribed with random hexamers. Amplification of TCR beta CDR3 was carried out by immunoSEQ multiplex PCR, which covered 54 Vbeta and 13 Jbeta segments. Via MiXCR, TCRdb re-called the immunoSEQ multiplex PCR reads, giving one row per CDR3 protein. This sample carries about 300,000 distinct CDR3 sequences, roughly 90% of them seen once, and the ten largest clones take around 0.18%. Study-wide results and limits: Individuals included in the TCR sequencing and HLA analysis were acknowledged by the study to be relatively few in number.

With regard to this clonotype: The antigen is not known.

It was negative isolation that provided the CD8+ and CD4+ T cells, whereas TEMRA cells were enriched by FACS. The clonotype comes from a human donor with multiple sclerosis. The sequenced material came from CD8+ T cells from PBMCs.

The CDR3 here is CASSLHPPGLTGRDSYEQYF. DNA for the CDR3: TGTGCCAGCAGCTTACATCCCCCGGGCCTTACAGGGCGGGACTCCTACGAGCAGTACTTC. This chain joins TRBV7-3 and TRBJ2-7; either TRBD1 or TRBD2 may fit D (6 bases each). The CDR3 totals 20 residues. V lost 2 bases, J lost 0 bases, and 26 bases lay in between. In germline, CDR1 is SGHTA, CDR2 FQGTGA.